One and the same sample provided the 2 T cell receptor beta chains below, sequenced in a study of cytomegalovirus exposure and HLA in healthy donors. The PCR employed 60 Vbeta primers together with 13 Jbeta primers. Some clones are missing from TCRdb's copy, which holds only in-frame ones; the method was immunoSEQ multiplex PCR. The table records under 200,000 clones, 75% to 90% of them present only once. The sample comprised PBMCs. These receptors were collected from a boy younger than 10 in good health and CMV-seronegative.

CDR3 nucleotide sequence: TGTGCCAGTAGTTCCCAGGGGGCAGATACGCAGTATTTT. Protein: CASSSQGADTQYF. This chain links TRBV19 with TRBJ2-3; 7 positions match TRBD1. Germline V gives CDR1 LNHDA, CDR2 SQIVND (reference sequence). Unmatched junction bases numbered 3, after V lost 5 bases and J lost 4 bases. The CDR3 loop spans 13 amino acids.

The CDR3 loop is CASSLHIGRLLSAYEQYF. DNA of the CDR3: TGTGCCAGCAGTTTACACATAGGAAGACTACTGTCGGCCTACGAGCAGTACTTC. The chain has TRBV28 and TRBJ2-7, with TRBD2 as a possible D gene (5 bases). CDR1 and CDR2 (germline): MDHEN, SYDVKM. V gave up 2 bases and J gave up 2 bases, with 22 bases separating them. This CDR3 has 18 amino acids.